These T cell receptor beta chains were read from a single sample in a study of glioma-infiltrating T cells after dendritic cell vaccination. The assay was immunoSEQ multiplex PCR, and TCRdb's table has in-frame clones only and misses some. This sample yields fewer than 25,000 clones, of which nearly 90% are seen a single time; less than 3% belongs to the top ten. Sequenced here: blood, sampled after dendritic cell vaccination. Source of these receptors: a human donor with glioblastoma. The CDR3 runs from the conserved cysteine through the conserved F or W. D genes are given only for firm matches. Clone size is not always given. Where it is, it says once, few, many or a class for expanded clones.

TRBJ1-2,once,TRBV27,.,TGTGCCAGCAGTTTAGGAGGCAGGTCGGCACGTGGCTACACCTTC,CASSLGGRSARGYTF
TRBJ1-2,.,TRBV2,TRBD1,TGTGCCAGCCCCAGGGGGGCGGACTATGGCTACACCTTC,CASPRGADYGYTF
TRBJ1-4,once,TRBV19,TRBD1,TGTGCCAGTAGTTCCTCGGACAGGGTTGCTAATGAAAAACTGTTTTTT,CASSSSDRVANEKLFF
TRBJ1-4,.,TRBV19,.,TGTGCCAGTAGTAGGACAGATGAAAAACTGTTTTTT,CASSRTDEKLFF
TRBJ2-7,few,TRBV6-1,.,TGTGCCAGCAGTCCCCGCGGGGCCTCCTTTAGCGAGCAGTACTTC,CASSPRGASFSEQYF
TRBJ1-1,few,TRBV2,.,TGTGCCAGCAGAGCCGGGGGTGGCCACGACACTGAAGCTTTCTTT,CASRAGGGHDTEAFF
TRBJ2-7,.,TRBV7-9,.,TGTGCCAGCAGCTTAATGAGAGGGTTCTACGAGCAGTACTTC,CASSLMRGFYEQYF
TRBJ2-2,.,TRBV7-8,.,TGTGCCAGCAGCTTAGGTGCTGAGCACACCGGGGAGCTGTTTTTT,CASSLGAEHTGELFF
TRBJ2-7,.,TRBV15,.,TGTGCCACCAGCAGAGCAACGGGAGCGAACTACGAGCAGTACTTC,CATSRATGANYEQYF
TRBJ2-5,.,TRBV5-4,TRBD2,TGTGCCAGCAGCTTGGGTGGCGGGGGTGGAGAGACCCAGTACTTC,CASSLGGGGGETQYF
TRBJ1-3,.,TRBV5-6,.,TGTGCCAGCAGCGAAACCCCAGGAAGCTCTGGAAACACCATATATTTT,CASSETPGSSGNTIYF
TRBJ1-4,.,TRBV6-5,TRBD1,TGTGCCAGCAGGACAGGGGGCGCCGGTTATGAAAAACTGTTTTTT,CASRTGGAGYEKLFF
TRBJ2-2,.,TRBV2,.,TGTGCCAGCACCGGGGAGGGGGGTAGGACCGGGGAGCTGTTTTTT,CASTGEGGRTGELFF
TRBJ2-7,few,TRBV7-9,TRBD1,TGTGCCAGCAGCTCGGACAGGGGTTCCTACGAGCAGTACTTC,CASSSDRGSYEQYF
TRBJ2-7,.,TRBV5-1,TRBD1,TGCGCCAGCAGCACAGGGACAGATTCCTACGAGCAGTACTTC,CASSTGTDSYEQYF
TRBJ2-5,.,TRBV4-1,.,TGCGCCAGCAGCCCCACAGGGATCGTCGAGACCCAGTACTTC,CASSPTGIVETQYF
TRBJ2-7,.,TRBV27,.,TGTGCCAGCAGAAGGGGGGGAGGGTTCTACGAGCAGTACTTC,CASRRGGGFYEQYF
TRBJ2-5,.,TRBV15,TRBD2,TGTGCCACCAGCGTAGCTAGCGGGGGGACCGAAGAGACCCAGTACTTC,CATSVASGGTEETQYF
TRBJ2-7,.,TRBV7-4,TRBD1,TGTGCCAGCAGCCCAGGGACAGGCTTCTCCTACGAGCAGTACTTC,CASSPGTGFSYEQYF
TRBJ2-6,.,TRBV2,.,TGTGCCAGTCAGGGTTCTGGGGCCAACGTCCTGACTTTC,CASQGSGANVLTF
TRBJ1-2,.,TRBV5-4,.,TGTGCCAGCAGCACGGACAGCTATGGCTACACCTTC,CASSTDSYGYTF
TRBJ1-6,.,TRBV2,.,TGTGCCAGCAGTCCCTTAGAGAGCTCCTATAATTCCCCCCTCCACTTT,CASSPLESSYNSPLHF
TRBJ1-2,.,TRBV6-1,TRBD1,TGTGCCAGCAGCCGGGACAGCGCCTATGGCTACACCTTC,CASSRDSAYGYTF
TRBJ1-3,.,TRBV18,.,TGCGCCAGCTCCAGGGGAACTGGAAACACCATATATTTT,CASSRGTGNTIYF
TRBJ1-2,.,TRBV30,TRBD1,TGTGCCTGGAGTGTTGGAGGGGGCAGCTATGGCTACACCTTC,CAWSVGGGSYGYTF
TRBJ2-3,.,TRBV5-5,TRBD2,TGTGCCAGCAGCTTTGGCCTAGCGGGGGCGTCGGGCACAGATACGCAGTATTTT,CASSFGLAGASGTDTQYF
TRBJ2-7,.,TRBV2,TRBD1,TGTGCCAGCAGTCCGGGACAGGGGGCCTACGAGCAGTACTTC,CASSPGQGAYEQYF
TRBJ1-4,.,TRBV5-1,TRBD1,TGCGCCAGCAGTGTGGAGGGACAGACTAATGAAAAACTGTTTTTT,CASSVEGQTNEKLFF
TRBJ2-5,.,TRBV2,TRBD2,TGTGCCAGCAGTGATGTTGCGGGAGGCCAGTACTTC,CASSDVAGGQYF
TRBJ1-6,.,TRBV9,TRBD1,TGTGCCAGCAGCTTGGGACAGGGGAATAATTCCCCCCTCCACTTT,CASSLGQGNNSPLHF
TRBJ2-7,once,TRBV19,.,TGTGCCAGTAGTATAGGGGGCCGGTCGGCCTACGAGCAGTACTTC,CASSIGGRSAYEQYF
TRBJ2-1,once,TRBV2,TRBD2,TGTGCCAGCAGCGGAACGCAGACTAGCGGGTACTATGAGCAGTTCTTC,CASSGTQTSGYYEQFF
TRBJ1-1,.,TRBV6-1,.,TGTGCCAGCATAATTGACAGGACGGGCACTGAAGCTTTCTTT,CASIIDRTGTEAFF
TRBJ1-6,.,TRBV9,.,TGTGCCAGCAGCCAGCGGACAGCCAATAATTCCCCCCTCCACTTT,CASSQRTANNSPLHF
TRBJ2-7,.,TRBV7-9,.,TGTGCCAGCAGCGAATGGATGGGGAGGTACGAGCAGTACTTC,CASSEWMGRYEQYF
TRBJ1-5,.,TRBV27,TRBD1,TGTGCCAGCAGTCTTACAGGGGTCAATCAGCCCCAGCATTTT,CASSLTGVNQPQHF
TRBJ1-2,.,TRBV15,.,TGTGCCACCAGTGTGAACCGGGAGTCACTCTATGGCTACACCTTC,CATSVNRESLYGYTF
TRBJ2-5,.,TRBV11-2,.,TGTGCCAGCAGCTTAGGGCGGGTAGGACCAGCTAGCCAAGAGACCCAGTACTTC,CASSLGRVGPASQETQYF
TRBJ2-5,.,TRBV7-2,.,TGTGCCAGCAGCTTAGGAGTACAAGAGACCCAGTACTTC,CASSLGVQETQYF
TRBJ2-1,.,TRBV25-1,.,TGTGCCAGCAGTGGAGTCAGGGTGGGCAATGAGCAGTTCTTC,CASSGVRVGNEQFF
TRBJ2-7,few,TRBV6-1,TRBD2,TGTGCCAGCAGTTCCGGGACTAGCGGTTTCTACGAGCAGTACTTC,CASSSGTSGFYEQYF
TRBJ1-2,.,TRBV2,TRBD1,TGTGCCAACAGGGGCATTGGCGTTTATGGCTACACCTTC,CANRGIGVYGYTF
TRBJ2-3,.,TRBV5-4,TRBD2,TGTGCCAGCAGCTCCTTAAAGGCTAGCGGGGCGACAGATACGCAGTATTTT,CASSSLKASGATDTQYF
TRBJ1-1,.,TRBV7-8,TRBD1,TGTGCCAGCAGCCCAGGACAGGTTTCCTACACTGAAGCTTTCTTT,CASSPGQVSYTEAFF
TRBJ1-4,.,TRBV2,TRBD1,TGTGCCAGCATTTTGACAGGGGCAAATGAAAAACTGTTTTTT,CASILTGANEKLFF
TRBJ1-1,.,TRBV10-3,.,TGTGCCATCAGTGAGGAGACAGGGAACACTGAAGCTTTCTTT,CAISEETGNTEAFF
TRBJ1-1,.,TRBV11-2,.,TGTGCCAGCAGCTTAGCCGCAGTCGCTGAAGCTTTCTTT,CASSLAAVAEAFF
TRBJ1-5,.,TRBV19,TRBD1,TGTGCCAGTAGTACTGGCCCAGGGACAGGGAATCAGCCCCAGCATTTT,CASSTGPGTGNQPQHF
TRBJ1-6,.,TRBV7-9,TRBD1,TGTGCCAGCAGCCGGGCGGGACAGGGAAATTCACCCCTCCACTTT,CASSRAGQGNSPLHF
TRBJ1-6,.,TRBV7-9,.,TGTGCCAGCAGCTCGTCCGAGGGAAGCCATTCACCCCTCCACTTT,CASSSSEGSHSPLHF
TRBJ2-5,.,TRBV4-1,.,TGCGCCAGCAGCCAAGGGGCAAAGGAGACCCAGTACTTC,CASSQGAKETQYF
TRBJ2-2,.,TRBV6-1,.,TGTGCCAGCAGTCAACAGACAGCACCGACCGGGGAGCTGTTTTTT,CASSQQTAPTGELFF
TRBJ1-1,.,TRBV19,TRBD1,TGTGCCAGCAGGACAGGGGAAACCAGGATCGCTGAAGCTTTCTTT,CASRTGETRIAEAFF
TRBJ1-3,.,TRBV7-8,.,TGTGCCAGCAGCTTAGAGGCACTTCCAACAGGGTATTCTGGAAACACCATATATTTT,CASSLEALPTGYSGNTIYF
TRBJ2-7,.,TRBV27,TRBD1,TGTGCCAGCCGAAGCCCCCGGGACAGGTACGAGCAGTACTTC,CASRSPRDRYEQYF
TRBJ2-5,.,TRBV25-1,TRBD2,TGTGCCACCTCTAAAGCGGGGGGGCAGCAGGGGACCCAGTACTTC,CATSKAGGQQGTQYF
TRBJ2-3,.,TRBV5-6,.,TGTGCCAGCAGCTTGGTCGTACAGACAAACACAGATACGCAGTATTTT,CASSLVVQTNTDTQYF
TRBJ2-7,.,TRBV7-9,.,TGTGCCAGCAGCTTGGACTACTTGGGGGGCGAGCAGTACTTC,CASSLDYLGGEQYF